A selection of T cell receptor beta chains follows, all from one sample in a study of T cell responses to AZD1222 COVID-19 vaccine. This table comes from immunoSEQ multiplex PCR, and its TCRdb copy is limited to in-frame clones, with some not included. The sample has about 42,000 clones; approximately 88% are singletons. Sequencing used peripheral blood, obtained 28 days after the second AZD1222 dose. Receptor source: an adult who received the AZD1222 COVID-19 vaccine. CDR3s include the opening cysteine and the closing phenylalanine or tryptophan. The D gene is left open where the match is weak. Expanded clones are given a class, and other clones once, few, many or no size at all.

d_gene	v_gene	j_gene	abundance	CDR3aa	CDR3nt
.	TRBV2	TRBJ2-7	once	CASSEALSGKVEQYF	TGTGCCAGCAGTGAAGCGCTTAGCGGAAAGGTCGAGCAGTACTTC
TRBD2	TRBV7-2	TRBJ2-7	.	CASSFSGSSYEQYF	TGTGCCAGCAGTTTTAGCGGGAGCTCCTACGAGCAGTACTTC
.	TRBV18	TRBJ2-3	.	CASSPPGTDTQYF	TGTGCCAGCTCACCACCTGGAACAGATACGCAGTATTTT
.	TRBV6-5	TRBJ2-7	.	CASSPGGVGEQYF	TGTGCCAGCAGCCCAGGGGGGGTTGGCGAGCAGTACTTC
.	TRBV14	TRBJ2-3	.	CASSPQGGRTDTQYF	TGTGCCAGCAGCCCTCAAGGCGGGCGCACAGATACGCAGTATTTT
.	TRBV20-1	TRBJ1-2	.	CSAPGANGYTF	TGCAGTGCTCCCGGTGCTAATGGCTACACCTTC
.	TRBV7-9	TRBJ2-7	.	CASSPTVYEQYF	TGTGCCAGCAGCCCGACAGTATACGAGCAGTACTTC
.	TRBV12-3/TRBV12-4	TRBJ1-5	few	CASSLDYQPQHF	TGTGCCAGCAGTTTAGACTATCAGCCCCAGCATTTT
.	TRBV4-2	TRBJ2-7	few	CASSQESRGGYEQYF	TGTGCCAGCAGCCAAGAATCCAGGGGGGGCTACGAGCAGTACTTC
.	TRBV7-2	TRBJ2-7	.	CASSLAYAYLSEQYF	TGTGCCAGCAGCTTAGCGTACGCATACCTCTCCGAGCAGTACTTC
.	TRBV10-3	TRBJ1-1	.	CAISVQGVEEAFF	TGTGCCATCAGTGTGCAGGGCGTAGAAGAAGCTTTCTTT
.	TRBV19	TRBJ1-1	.	CASSSDHTEAFF	TGTGCCAGTAGTTCTGACCACACTGAAGCTTTCTTT
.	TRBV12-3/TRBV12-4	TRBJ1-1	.	CASREGAEAFF	TGTGCCAGCAGGGAGGGCGCTGAAGCTTTCTTT
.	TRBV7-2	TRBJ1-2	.	CASSLGGTADYGYTF	TGTGCCAGCAGCTTAGGCGGAACAGCAGACTATGGCTACACCTTC
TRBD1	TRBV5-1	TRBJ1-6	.	CASSWDRGGSPLHF	TGCGCCAGCAGCTGGGACAGGGGTGGTTCACCCCTCCACTTT
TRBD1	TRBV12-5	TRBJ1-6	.	CASGFGQAGGSPLHF	TGTGCTAGTGGTTTCGGACAGGCGGGGGGTTCACCCCTCCACTTT
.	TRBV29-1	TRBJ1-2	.	CSVEDTVRYGYTF	TGCAGCGTTGAAGACACAGTGCGCTATGGCTACACCTTC
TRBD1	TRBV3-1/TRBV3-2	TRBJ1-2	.	CASSPDRGSGYTF	TGTGCCAGCAGCCCGGACAGGGGTAGTGGCTACACCTTC
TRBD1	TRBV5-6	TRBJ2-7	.	CASSPGQGFYEQYF	TGTGCCAGCAGCCCCGGACAGGGTTTTTACGAGCAGTACTTC
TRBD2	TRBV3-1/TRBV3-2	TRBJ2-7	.	CASSQVTSGYEQYF	TGTGCCAGCAGCCAAGTTACTAGCGGCTACGAGCAGTACTTC
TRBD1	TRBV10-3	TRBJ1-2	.	CANFGTDYGYTF	TGTGCCAACTTTGGGACAGACTATGGCTACACCTTC